The sequence of this T cell receptor beta chain was determined in a study of T cells in Graves' hyperthyroidism and ophthalmopathy (dated by TCRdb to about 2019). At the level of the whole study: Peripheral blood samples were taken at initial diagnosis, before any treatment was given. To identify distinguishing TCR V-J signatures, a discovery cohort of about 100 patients was used, comprising approximately 40 with Graves' ophthalmopathy and roughly 60 with stable Graves' hyperthyroidism. Prospective prediction of ophthalmopathy was tested in an independent validation cohort consisting of about 19 hyperthyroidism patients and approximately 16 patients who later progressed to ophthalmopathy. The 75 to 100 discovery patients were randomly split 7:3 into training and test sets. The study also compared thyroid tissue and blood T-cell repertoires from more than 5 Graves' hyperthyroidism patients. After sampling, hyperthyroidism patients received methimazole starting at 30 mg daily, and ophthalmopathy patients received high-dose intravenous methylprednisolone. TCR Vbeta CDR3 sequencing of some 140 peripheral blood samples (around 45 ophthalmopathy, about 74 hyperthyroidism and approximately 17 progressor patients) is reported in the paper. Paper-wide results and their limitations: Ophthalmopathy was separated from stable hyperthyroidism by a 13 V-J signature model, with approximately 90% sensitivity and roughly 81% specificity obtained in cross-validation and 80%/75% obtained in testing. Sample size was not statistically predetermined, and investigators were not blinded to group allocation. During validation, the model predicted progression to ophthalmopathy a median of approximately six months ahead of onset, with more than 60% sensitivity and 72% to 80% specificity. Most expanded thyroid clonotypes (frequency above 0.001) were also detected in blood, a finding suggesting that blood repertoires may reflect thyroid immune responses.

Graves' hyperthyroidism was defined as stable when no progression to ophthalmopathy occurred over 18 months of follow-up. Hyperthyroidism patients were newly diagnosed, with disease duration under 2 months, and aged 18 to 65 years. Patients with uncontrolled infections, other autoimmune diseases, pregnancy or lactation were excluded. Diagnoses were established on the basis of clinical symptoms, serum thyroxine and TRAb, thyroid ultrasound, and orbital computed tomography. PBMCs were separated from roughly 10 ml of fresh peripheral blood using Ficoll-Paque density gradient centrifugation. Total RNA was extracted using Trizol reagent, and RNA quality was assessed on an Agilent 2100 Bioanalyzer. The TCR beta CDR3 regions were amplified from RNA transcripts. The first round of RT-PCR for the TCR CDR3 was performed with the HTBI primer set and the Qiagen OneStep RT-PCR kit. The libraries were constructed in a second round of multiplex PCR and then size-selected and purified. Libraries were sequenced paired-end with 100 bp reads on an Illumina HiSeq2000. The authors processed their data as follows. SOAPnuke was used to process the raw data, removing reads that contained adapters or uncalled bases, had a mean Phred below 15, or lacked an exact match to the constant primer or identifier. COPE v1.2.5 was used to merge the high-quality paired reads, and each unique nucleotide sequence was defined as a clonotype. MiTCR v1.1 was used to align the clonotypes against IMGT TRBV, TRBD and TRBJ reference segments. Only V-J combinations with frequency above 0.0001, covering about 99% of repertoires, were analysed. The TCS score was defined as F50 (clonal expansion) divided by E x V (chaos), with BLOSUM62-based TCRdist calculated between CDR3 peptides within each V-J. Welch's t-statistics and random forest reduced 450 to 600 V-J features to about 12, which were used in a naive Bayes classifier (R e1071). TCRdb trimmed public reads at Q25 via fastp, called clones via MiXCR and kept in-frame beta chains. Every entry covers one CDR3 protein and lists the most common genes and DNA from its rows. The authors' filters were not applied to this entry. The sample profile shows roughly 170,000 distinct CDR3 sequences; about 17% of them were found once. The top ten clones comprise 25% to 35% of the sample.

This clonotype was seen many times. Its binding antigen is unknown. Base qualities are not at hand, and no much larger clone is one base apart. Cut back by 0 bases and 0 bases, the V and J ends lie 8 bases apart. Looking up the germline V gene (reference sequence) yields CDR1 DFQATT and CDR2 SNEGSKA. The CDR3 contains 15 residues, cysteine and phenylalanine counted. Only the CDR3 DNA stays, 45 bases, in frame from base 1. The receptor was isolated from a woman between 50 and 59 years old with Graves' hyperthyroidism. The material sequenced was blood. The chain links TRBV20-1 with TRBJ1-4; the D segment could be TRBD1, given 6 matching bases. The CDR3 has the sequence CSARDWTATNEKLFF. The bases read TGCAGTGCTAGAGATTGGACAGCAACTAATGAAAAACTGTTTTTT.